This paragraph covers one TCR beta chain sequence. Its antigen is not known. The CDR3 consists of 15 residues. Germline V gene lookup returns CDR1 SEHNR and CDR2 FQNEAQ (reference sequence). Trimming shortened V by 6 bases and J by 1 base, and 12 bases separated the two germline ends. This specimen comes from a study of shared clonotypes between healthy human individuals. Across the study: Serving as donors were two women and a few men, whose ages spanned 18 to 49. Study-level results: For naive CD4 cells, roughly 5.5% of clonotypes were shared across a handful of donors. As a rule, naive subsets had a larger estimated richness than memory subsets.

Selected positively for CCR7 and CD45RO-negative, naive CD8 cells excluded terminally differentiated effector memory CD45RA+ cells. TCRdb keeps only in-frame clones here, not all; method: immunoSEQ multiplex PCR. The repertoire consists of about 2.1 million clones, with about 93% occurring once and the leading ten covering less than 2%. Sequencing was done on a sample of naive CD8+ T cells from PBMCs. The receptor was derived from a man aged 18 to 30 in good health. Some clones in this sample may be carry-over from other donors' samples. The chain carries TRBV7-9 and TRBJ2-2, with D tentatively TRBD1 (6 bases). The CDR3 DNA reads TGTGCCAGCAGGGCCGGGACAAAGAACACCGGGGAGCTGTTTTTT. Amino acid sequence: CASRAGTKNTGELFF. Based on the CDR3 plus reference TRBV7-9 and TRBJ2-2, the full variable domain is DTGVSQNPRHKITKRGQNVTFRCDPISEHNRLYWYRQTLGQGPEFLTYFQNEAQLEKSRLLSDRFSAERPKGSFSTLEIQRTEQGDSAMYLCASRAGTKNTGELFFGEGSRLTVL.